This T cell receptor (beta chain) was documented in a study of response to subunit inactivated influenza vaccine. Study-wide points: After each seasonal influenza vaccination, few new T cells are recruited, the authors suggested.

TCRdb passed the RT-PCR reads through MiXCR, listing each CDR3 protein once. In the table there are roughly 630,000 distinct CDR3 sequences, approximately 14% of which are singletons. The CDR3 consists of 17 residues. Per germline, CDR1 SEHNR and CDR2 FQNEAQ (reference sequence). V dropped 2 bases and J dropped 4 bases, with 18 bases sitting between them. This clonotype was observed at least ten times. Its antigen is as yet unknown. This receptor was identified in a middle-aged man who received an inactivated influenza vaccine. The sequencing used PBMCs from blood, collected approximately 15 days before vaccination. V is TRBV7-9 and J is TRBJ2-1; D possibly matches TRBD1 or TRBD2 (6 bases each). CDR3 loop: CASSLPGGTPSYNEQFF. The CDR3 DNA follows: TGTGCCAGCAGCTTACCGGGCGGGACACCCAGTTACAATGAGCAGTTCTTC.